This entry features one T cell receptor beta chain sequence. Its antigen is unidentified. Other DNA sequences in this sample translate to the same CDR3. The germline V and J ends were trimmed by 8 bases and 1 base, with 5 bases remaining between them. Germline values: CDR1 LNHDA, CDR2 SQIVND (reference sequence). The CDR3 has 11 residues. The data originate from a study of shared clonotypes between healthy human individuals. Study findings and constraints: With few donors, the genetic and exposure-history diversity represented was limited.

The table came from immunoSEQ multiplex PCR; TCRdb's copy has only in-frame clones and leaves some out. The sample carries over 950,000 clones, around 77% recorded once. The receptor was isolated from a young man in good health. Some clones in this sample may be carry-over from other donors' samples. The rearrangement uses TRBV19 and TRBJ1-2; D gene uncertain. The sequenced sample consisted of memory CD4+ T cells from PBMCs. Subset noted: CD45RA-negative fraction. CDR3 loop: CASSINYGYTF. The CDR3 DNA follows: TGTGCCAGTTCTATTAACTATGGCTACACCTTC.